This section outlines one T cell receptor beta chain sequence together with its context. Antigen unknown. Over chemoradiotherapy, repertoires were sampled more than once. The sample is drawn from a study of chemoradiotherapy in HPV16-positive cancers. Regarding the study as a whole: Non-HPV-specific T cells did not expand in tumors during treatment, whereas candidate HPV-specific clones and E7-related motifs did.

The table came from immunoSEQ multiplex PCR; TCRdb's copy has only in-frame clones and leaves some out. The sample has about 8,000 clones, around 81% seen once. The TCR originated in a human donor with HPV-associated anogenital cancer. The sample was gathered from a patient who underwent chemoradiotherapy.

The CDR3 sequence: CASSISDRGGNIQYF. CDR3 sequence (DNA): TGTGCCAGTAGTATCTCGGACAGGGGTGGGAACATTCAGTACTTC. This chain uses TRBV19 with TRBJ2-4; TRBD1 aligns across 9 bases. This CDR3 has 15 residues. CDR1 LNHDA and CDR2 SQIVND come from the germline V gene (reference sequence). The V segment lost 3 bases and the J segment 7 bases; nucleotides outside the gene matches: 7. Combining the CDR3 with reference TRBV19 and TRBJ2-4 gives the whole variable domain DGGITQSPKYLFRKEGQNVTLSCEQNLNHDAMYWYRQDPGQGLRLIYYSQIVNDFQKGDIAEGYSVSREKKESFPLTVTSAQKNPTAFYLCASSISDRGGNIQYFGAGTRLSVL.